The 17 T cell receptor beta chains presented below share a single source sample, sequenced in a study of OX40 agonist ivuxolimab in advanced cancers. The table came from immunoSEQ multiplex PCR; TCRdb's copy has only in-frame clones and leaves some out. The sample includes 65,000 to 80,000 clones, 80% to 95% of them seen just once. Source: CD4+ or CD8+ T cells sorted from blood, taken in a trial of the OX40 agonist ivuxolimab. These receptor sequences come from an adult with an advanced solid tumor such as melanoma, head and neck, liver or kidney cancer.

This clone has just a few counts. This chain links TRBV7-9 with TRBJ1-2, with 9 bases lining up with TRBD1. V lost 3 bases to trimming and J lost 7 bases; unmatched junction nucleotides: 3. This CDR3 has 13 residues. Germline values: CDR1 SEHNR, CDR2 FQNEAQ (reference sequence). The DNA of the CDR3 is TGTGCCAGCAGCTTGACAGGGGGGTCTGGCTACACCTTC. It yields the protein CASSLTGGSGYTF.

The J gene is TRBJ2-5, the V gene TRBV4-3; D is unresolved. From germline, CDR1 is LGHNA and CDR2 YSLEER. Trimming shortened V by 0 bases and J by 5 bases, and 7 bases separated the two germline ends. This CDR3 comprises 13 residues. The CDR3 loop reads CASSQDRKETQYF. The CDR3 bases are TGCGCCAGCAGCCAAGATCGAAAGGAGACCCAGTACTTC.

The CDR3 DNA follows: TGTGCCAGCAGCTTAGATCTAAGGCTAGCGGGGAACTCCTACGAGCAGTACTTC. This translates into CASSLDLRLAGNSYEQYF. The genes are TRBV11-2 and TRBJ2-7; TRBD2 agrees at 9 bases. Germline lookup yields CDR1 SGHAT and CDR2 FQNNGV. The CDR3 consists of 18 residues. Germline trimming cut 0 bases from V and 0 bases from J; bases unmatched to any gene: 9.

This chain connects TRBV7-9 to TRBJ2-2; D call uncertain. Germline-derived CDR1 and CDR2 are SEHNR and FQNEAQ (reference sequence). V was shortened by 8 bases and J by 0 bases, with 16 bases between the two germline ends. The CDR3 has 16 residues. The CDR3 DNA follows: TGTGCCAGCGCCCCGGGTCCCAGCCCGAACACCGGGGAGCTGTTTTTT. It yields the protein CASAPGPSPNTGELFF.

V usage is TRBV5-1 and J usage is TRBJ2-2; 9 bases map to TRBD2. After removal of 2 bases from V and 5 bases from J, the junction contained 7 bases not matched to a gene. The CDR3 runs to 16 residues. Looked up from germline, CDR1 is SGHRS and CDR2 is YFSETQ. The chain's CDR3 is CASSLTSGRGTGELFF. The DNA of the CDR3 is TGCGCCAGCAGCTTAACTAGCGGGCGGGGGACCGGGGAGCTGTTTTTT.

The chain links TRBV5-4 to TRBJ2-3, with 7 bases that match TRBD2. After removal of 4 bases from V and 3 bases from J, the junction contained 14 bases not matched to a gene. CDR1 and CDR2 (germline): SGHNT, YYREEE (reference sequence). The CDR3 consists of 17 residues. The CDR3 sequence is CASSGGLGRVQTDTQYF. CDR3 DNA: TGTGCCAGCAGCGGCGGTTTGGGGAGGGTCCAAACAGATACGCAGTATTTT.

This chain uses TRBV30 with TRBJ1-5; D not resolved. The CDR3 length is 14 residues. The germline V gene encodes CDR1 GTSNPN and CDR2 SVGIG (reference sequence). The V and J ends lost 3 bases and 4 bases respectively, with 13 bases between them. The CDR3 is CAWSSGPRNQPQHF. The CDR3, as DNA: TGTGCCTGGAGCTCCGGGCCCAGGAATCAGCCCCAGCATTTT. Full variable domain (rest looked up from reference TRBV30 and TRBJ1-5): SQTIHQWPATLVQPVGSPLSLECTVEGTSNPNLYWYRQAAGRGLQLLFYSVGIGQISSEVPQNLSASRPQDRQFILSSKKLLLSDSGFYLCAWSSGPRNQPQHFGDGTRLSIL.

This chain connects TRBV11-3 to TRBJ2-7; maybe TRBD1 (6 bases). Germline V gene data show CDR1 as SGHNT and CDR2 as YENEEA. The length of the CDR3 is 14 residues. Trimming took off 4 bases at V and 2 bases at J, with 12 bases between the two ends. This chain's CDR3 is CASSYRDKTYEQYF. The CDR3 nucleotides are TGTGCCAGCAGCTACCGGGACAAGACCTACGAGCAGTACTTC.

Remarks on this clone: A read error may account for a junction end that differs from germline. Here the CDR3 DNA reads TGTGCCTGGAGTGTCGCAGGGGGCTTC. This codes for CAWSVAGGF. The gene calls are TRBV30 and TRBJ1-2; TRBD1 matches 7 bases. There are 9 residues in the CDR3. Germline loops: CDR1 GTSNPN, CDR2 SVGIG (reference sequence).

This clone has only one observation. The V gene is TRBV4-3, the J gene TRBJ2-1; 7 nucleotides line up with TRBD2. Germline V lookup: CDR1 LGHNA, CDR2 YSLEER. The CDR3 runs 18 residues. Germline trimming cut 0 bases from V and 0 bases from J; bases unmatched to any gene: 8. The CDR3 sequence: CASSQDPLAGSSYNEQFF. CDR3 coding DNA: TGCGCCAGCAGCCAAGACCCTTTAGCGGGCAGCTCCTACAATGAGCAGTTCTTC.

The chain employs TRBV28 and TRBJ1-2; D gene ambiguous. The V gene lost 3 bases and the J gene lost 5 bases, with 7 bases spanning the gap. CDR3 length: 12 residues. Germline CDR1 is MDHEN and CDR2 is SYDVKM. In DNA, the CDR3 is TGTGCCAGCAGTTTTTGGGAGTATGGCTACACCTTC. Translating it yields CASSFWEYGYTF.

The genes are TRBV6-7 and TRBJ2-7, with D perhaps matching TRBD1 (6 bases). TRBV6-7 is designated an ORF whose function remains uncertain. The V end lost 5 bases, the J end lost 2 bases, and 19 bases lay between the germline ends. There are 16 residues in the CDR3. The CDR3 here is CASSQLVGTTTYEQYF. CDR3 in DNA: TGTGCCAGCAGTCAGCTGGTCGGGACAACAACCTACGAGCAGTACTTC.

The J gene is TRBJ1-6, the V gene TRBV13; D remains unclear. The germline V and J ends were trimmed by 6 bases and 7 bases, with 13 bases remaining between them. The CDR3 extends over 14 amino acids. CDR1 is PRHDT, CDR2 FYEKMQ, per germline (reference sequence). In nucleotides, the CDR3 is TGTGCCAGCAGTTCGACTCCTGCCAATTCACCCCTCCACTTT. As protein: CASSSTPANSPLHF.

The chain combines TRBV18 with TRBJ1-1, with D possibly being TRBD1 (5 bases). Germline CDR1 is KGHSH and CDR2 is LQKENI. Between the trimmed V and J ends, which lost 6 bases and 1 base, there was a span of 12 bases. This CDR3 comprises 14 residues. DNA of the CDR3: TGTGCCAGCTCCCCCGGAGGGGCGAACACTGAAGCTTTCTTT. Translated, it gives CASSPGGANTEAFF.

This clone was recorded once. The chain recombines TRBV5-1 with TRBJ2-6; D unresolved. This CDR3 has 17 residues. V was shortened by 0 bases and J by 2 bases, with 12 bases between the two germline ends. Germline assignment: CDR1 SGHRS and CDR2 YFSETQ. The CDR3 loop is CASSLDGDLTGANVLTF. The CDR3 DNA reads as TGCGCCAGCAGCTTGGATGGGGATCTTACTGGGGCCAACGTCCTGACTTTC.

The rearrangement joins TRBV2 to TRBJ2-6; tentative D call: TRBD2 (6 bases). Germline assignment: CDR1 SNHLY and CDR2 FYNNEI. The CDR3 is 15 amino acids. Between the trimmed V and J ends, which lost 7 bases and 0 bases, there was a span of 10 bases. CDR3 residues: CASTAGYSGANVLTF. In nucleotides, the CDR3 is TGTGCCAGCACCGCGGGGTACTCTGGGGCCAACGTCCTGACTTTC. The variable domain in full, completed from reference TRBV2 and TRBJ2-6, reads EPEVTQTPSHQVTQMGQEVILRCVPISNHLYFYWYRQILGQKVEFLVSFYNNEISEKSEIFDDQFSVERPDGSNFTLKIRSTKLEDSAMYFCASTAGYSGANVLTFGAGSRLTVL.

CDR3 nucleotides: TGCGCCAGCAGCTTGGACGGAACCAGGGAGCAGTACTTC. Its translation is CASSLDGTREQYF. This rearrangement joins TRBV5-1 to TRBJ2-7; D is unresolved. Germline V CDR1 and CDR2: SGHRS, YFSETQ. Trimming pared 0 bases from V and 7 bases from J, leaving 11 bases between. CDR3 length: 13 residues.